This T cell receptor beta chain was sequenced in a study of monozygotic twins with inflammatory bowel disease. TCRdb reanalyzed the 5' RACE reads, giving one entry per CDR3 protein sequence and no DNA. With approximately 390,000 distinct CDR3 sequences in the sample, the ten largest clones hold more than 2%. This receptor was identified in a human donor with ulcerative colitis or Crohn's disease, or a healthy co-twin of an affected twin (not recorded which). What was sequenced was blood.

This CDR3 is CASSPTGVARGAEAFF. The gene calls are TRBV3-1 and TRBJ1-1; TCRdb's assignment of TRBD1 cannot be checked, as there is no DNA. This CDR3 is built from 16 residues. The V gene's germline CDR1 is LGHDT and CDR2 YNNKEL (reference sequence).